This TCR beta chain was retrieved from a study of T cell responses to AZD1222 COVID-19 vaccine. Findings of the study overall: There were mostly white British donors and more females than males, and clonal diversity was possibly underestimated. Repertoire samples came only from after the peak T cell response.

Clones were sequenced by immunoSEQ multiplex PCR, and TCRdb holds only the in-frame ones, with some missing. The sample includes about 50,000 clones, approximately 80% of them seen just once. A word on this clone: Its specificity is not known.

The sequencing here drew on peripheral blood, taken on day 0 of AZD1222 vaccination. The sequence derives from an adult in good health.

As DNA, the CDR3 is TGTGCCCGGGGGAGGGAGGGGGAGACCCAGTACTTC. Protein sequence: CARGREGETQYF. The chain employs TRBV30 and TRBJ2-5; TRBD2 matches at 7 bases. Unmatched junction bases numbered 8, after V lost 8 bases and J lost 5 bases. CDR1 is GTSNPN, CDR2 SVGIG, per germline (reference sequence). The CDR3 consists of 12 residues.